The 26 T cell receptor beta chains in this list originate from one sample, sequenced in a study of cytomegalovirus exposure and HLA in healthy donors (dated by TCRdb to between 2016 and 2019). Library creation used the immunoSEQ multiplex PCR assay. A mixture of 60 forward primers for TCR Vbeta segments and 13 reverse primers for TCR Jbeta segments was used in the multiplex PCR. TCRdb provides this immuneACCESS table in a form limited to in-frame rearrangements. Some clones are lacking; in checked studies, under half of them reflect an unresolved V gene, and why the rest are absent is not known. Present in this sample are about 140,000 clones, roughly 77% of which were seen just once. The ten top clones hold more than 3% of the sample. The sequencing sample was made of PBMCs. The receptors shown here come from a female donor in good health and CMV-seronegative.

This rearrangement joins TRBV6-6 to TRBJ2-5, with TRBD1 as a possible D gene (6 bases). Germline CDR1 MNHNY, CDR2 SVGAGI (reference sequence). This CDR3 is built from 15 residues. Trimming took off 1 base at V and 5 bases at J, with 14 bases between the two ends. CDR3 nucleotide sequence: TGTGCCAGCAGTTACTTACAGGGCGTGCGGGAGACCCAGTACTTC. It encodes CASSYLQGVRETQYF.

The rearrangement links TRBV11-3 to TRBJ2-7; 10 nucleotides line up with TRBD2. The germline gives CDR1 SGHNT, CDR2 YENEEA. J lost 3 bases, V lost 5 bases, and 4 bases had no gene match. This CDR3 region has 14 residues. The CDR3 coding sequence is TGTGCCAGCAGCGAGAGCGGGAGGGACTACGAGCAGTACTTC. As protein: CASSESGRDYEQYF.

This chain links TRBV18 with TRBJ2-5, with 16 positions matching TRBD2. V lost 2 bases and J lost 3; bases outside the gene matches: 6. The CDR3 spans 18 residues. Germline lookup yields CDR1 KGHSH and CDR2 LQKENI. The CDR3 reads CASSPTGTSGRVEETQYF. The CDR3 DNA follows: TGTGCCAGCTCACCAACCGGGACTAGCGGGAGGGTCGAAGAGACCCAGTACTTC.

J is TRBJ2-7 and V is TRBV27; D remains unclear. Trimming removed 2 bases from V and 4 bases from J, with 6 bases in between. The length of the CDR3 is 12 residues. Per the germline V gene, CDR1 is MNHEY and CDR2 is SMNVEV (reference sequence). CDR3 sequence reads: CASSLRGYEQYF. Written as DNA, the CDR3 is TGTGCCAGCAGTTTAAGAGGATACGAGCAGTACTTC.

This chain uses TRBV2 with TRBJ2-7; D unresolved. This CDR3 has 14 amino acids. Trimming left V 3 bases short and J 0 bases short, with 9 bases between. Germline CDR1 and CDR2: SNHLY and FYNNEI. The DNA for the CDR3 is TGTGCCAGCAGTGAGAACAGCTACTCCTACGAGCAGTACTTC. Its translation is CASSENSYSYEQYF.

This sequence joins TRBV6-1 and TRBJ2-7, with 7 bases that match TRBD1. This CDR3 comprises 14 residues. V shed 7 bases, J shed 6 bases, and the junction held 12 bases outside the gene matches. Germline V gene sequence: CDR1 MNHNS, CDR2 SASEGT. The CDR3, as DNA: TGTGCCAGCACCTTGACAGGGAGTGTGGGCGAGCAGTACTTC. Translated: CASTLTGSVGEQYF.

The gene calls are TRBV6-6 and TRBJ2-7; 11 bases fit TRBD1. The CDR3 loop spans 14 amino acids. V was pared by 6 bases and J by 2 bases, with 3 bases of the junction left unmatched. Germline V gene data show CDR1 as MNHNY and CDR2 as SVGAGI (reference sequence). CDR3 protein: CASRRTGGPYEQYF. The CDR3 coding sequence is TGTGCCAGCAGGCGGACAGGGGGCCCCTACGAGCAGTACTTC.

The chain uses TRBV6-5 and TRBJ1-2; unclear D gene. Germline CDR1 is MNHEY and CDR2 is SVGAGI. The CDR3 has 12 residues. Trimming cost V 11 bases and J 6 bases, with 16 bases left between them. In DNA form, the CDR3 reads TGTGCCCCTGACTGGTTTCTCCATGGCTACACCTTC. It translates to CAPDWFLHGYTF.

This clone was counted a single time. The chain employs TRBV7-6 and TRBJ1-6; 7 bases map to TRBD1. Germline CDR1 SGHVS, CDR2 FNYEAQ. The CDR3 is made up of 16 amino acids. The J segment lost 9 bases and the V segment lost 5 bases, leaving 13 bases of the junction unmatched. The CDR3 here is CASSATAGTALSPLHF. DNA for the CDR3: TGTGCCAGCAGCGCGACAGCCGGGACAGCTCTTTCACCCCTCCACTTT. The complete variable domain, with remaining parts taken from reference TRBV7-6 and TRBJ1-6, reads GAGVSQSPRYKVTKRGQDVALRCDPISGHVSLYWYRQALGQGPEFLTYFNYEAQQDKSGLPNDRFSAERPEGSISTLTIQRTEQRDSAMYRCASSATAGTALSPLHFGNGTRLTVT.

The chain joins TRBV10-1 to TRBJ2-1; weak D call: TRBD2 (5 bases). CDR3 length equals 14 residues. Germline-derived CDR1 and CDR2 are WNHNN and SYGVQD (reference sequence). V shed 3 bases and J shed 13 bases, with 19 bases lying between them. This chain's CDR3 is CASSEPSEAETQFF. The CDR3 DNA is TGCGCCAGCAGTGAACCCTCGGAGGCAGAGACACAGTTCTTC.

The CDR3 spells CAISGGQGGVQPQHF. The CDR3 DNA reads as TGTGCCATCAGTGGTGGCCAAGGCGGGGTTCAGCCCCAGCATTTT. The rearrangement joins TRBV10-3 to TRBJ1-5; D is ambiguous. V was pared by 4 bases and J by 6 bases, with 16 bases between. Germline V gene data show CDR1 as ENHRY and CDR2 as SYGVKD. The CDR3 is 15 amino acids.

The chain recombines TRBV19 with TRBJ1-2; D unresolved. The CDR3 loop spans 12 amino acids. Germline loops: CDR1 LNHDA, CDR2 SQIVND (reference sequence). Trimming shortened V by 7 bases and J by 5 bases, and 11 bases separated the two germline ends. This CDR3 reads CASNFQRYGYTF. In nucleotides, the CDR3 is TGTGCCAGTAACTTTCAGCGGTATGGCTACACCTTC. Complete variable domain (other parts from reference TRBV19 and TRBJ1-2): DGGITQSPKYLFRKEGQNVTLSCEQNLNHDAMYWYRQDPGQGLRLIYYSQIVNDFQKGDIAEGYSVSREKKESFPLTVTSAQKNPTAFYLCASNFQRYGYTFGSGTRLTVV.

The V gene is TRBV4-3, the J gene TRBJ2-1; TRBD2 aligns across 13 bases. The CDR3 has 18 residues. V shed 0 bases and J 6 bases; nucleotides not matched to a gene: 8. Germline CDR1 reads LGHNA; CDR2 reads YSLEER. CDR3 sequence (DNA): TGCGCCAGCAGCCAAGAAACTGGACTAGCGGGAGCAGGCAATGAGCAGTTCTTC. Translated: CASSQETGLAGAGNEQFF.

This rearrangement joins TRBV6-5 to TRBJ2-5; 7 nucleotides align to TRBD2. In germline, CDR1 is MNHEY, CDR2 SVGAGI. There are 14 residues in the CDR3. Trimming removed 6 bases from V and 6 bases from J; junction bases left unmatched: 10. CDR3 in amino acids: CASSLDWEGQTQYF. Here the CDR3 DNA reads TGTGCCAGCAGCCTCGACTGGGAGGGGCAGACCCAGTACTTC.

This clone showed up just a few times. The chain recombines TRBV4-3 with TRBJ2-7; D gene unclear. CDR3 length equals 12 residues. V lost 4 bases to trimming and J lost 4 bases, with 8 bases between them. Looked up from germline, CDR1 is LGHNA and CDR2 is YSLEER. The CDR3 DNA sequence: TGCGCCAGCAGCCCTGACGGGTACGAGCAGTACTTC. It translates to CASSPDGYEQYF.

V gene TRBV5-5 combines with J gene TRBJ2-7, with unresolved D. CDR3 length: 14 residues. With 2 bases removed from V and 5 bases from J, the gap between germline ends came to 14 bases. Germline V CDR1 and CDR2: SGHKS, YYEKEE (reference sequence). CDR3 loop: CASSFGFGADEQYF. As DNA, the CDR3 is TGTGCCAGCAGCTTTGGTTTCGGCGCGGACGAGCAGTACTTC.

The chain employs TRBV7-9 and TRBJ2-3; 9 nucleotides agree with TRBD2. The germline CDR1 and CDR2 sequences are SEHNR and FQNEAQ (reference sequence). This CDR3 comprises 14 residues. The J segment lost 3 bases and the V segment lost 5 bases, leaving 3 bases of the junction unmatched. The CDR3 protein is CASSPGLATDTQYF. The CDR3, as DNA: TGTGCCAGCAGCCCGGGACTAGCTACAGATACGCAGTATTTT.

V usage is TRBV14 and J usage is TRBJ2-6; D gene uncertain. CDR1 SGHDN and CDR2 FVKESK come from the germline V gene. The CDR3 spans 14 residues. V was cut by 5 bases and J by 0 bases, with 5 bases left in between. The CDR3: CASSTTSGANVLTF. The CDR3 bases are TGTGCCAGCAGCACAACCTCTGGGGCCAACGTCCTGACTTTC. Combining the CDR3 with reference TRBV14 and TRBJ2-6 gives the whole variable domain EAGVTQFPSHSVIEKGQTVTLRCDPISGHDNLYWYRRVMGKEIKFLLHFVKESKQDESGMPNNRFLAERTGGTYSTLKVQPAELEDSGVYFCASSTTSGANVLTFGAGSRLTVL.

The CDR3 loop is CAWTGGYSGNTIYF. The CDR3 DNA follows: TGTGCCTGGACAGGGGGTTACTCTGGAAACACCATATATTTT. The rearrangement uses TRBV30 and TRBJ1-3; 7 positions match TRBD1. CDR1 GTSNPN and CDR2 SVGIG come from the germline V gene (reference sequence). With 4 bases clipped from V and 0 bases from J, the junction kept 3 bases outside the gene matches. The CDR3 is made up of 14 amino acids.

This chain links TRBV27 with TRBJ2-7; 8 positions agree with TRBD1. From germline, CDR1 is MNHEY and CDR2 SMNVEV (reference sequence). The V and J ends lost 8 bases and 0 bases, in that order; junction bases with no gene match: 12. The CDR3 is 16 amino acids. The CDR3 DNA is TGTGCCAGCCGGGCCGGGGCGGGACAGGCCTCCTACGAGCAGTACTTC. Translation gives CASRAGAGQASYEQYF.

The chain has TRBV29-1 and TRBJ1-1; TRBD1 is a possible D gene (6 bases). CDR1 and CDR2 from the germline V gene are SQVTM and ANQGSEA. The ends were cut back, 3 bases at V and 1 base at J, with 9 bases in the middle. This CDR3 contains 13 residues. The CDR3 loop reads CSVENRANTEAFF. CDR3 sequence (DNA): TGCAGCGTTGAGAACAGGGCGAACACTGAAGCTTTCTTT.

This chain links TRBV4-3 with TRBJ2-1, with TRBD2 matching 7 bases. CDR3 size: 17 residues. V shed 1 base, J shed 0 bases, and the junction held 6 bases outside the gene matches. CDR1 and CDR2 from the germline V gene are LGHNA and YSLEER. CDR3 in amino acids: CASSQVGQRDSYNEQFF. CDR3 nucleotide sequence: TGCGCCAGCAGCCAAGTAGGGCAGCGGGACTCCTACAATGAGCAGTTCTTC.

In its sample, this clone was seen once. The V gene is TRBV5-4, the J gene TRBJ2-7; D is perhaps TRBD1 (5 bases). This CDR3 is built from 16 residues. Germline V CDR1 and CDR2: SGHNT, YYREEE (reference sequence). Trimming removed 4 bases from V and 2 bases from J, with 19 bases in between. CDR3 loop: CASSLRFRARAYEQYF. In DNA, the CDR3 is TGTGCCAGCAGCCTTCGTTTCAGGGCAAGGGCCTACGAGCAGTACTTC.

The rearrangement uses TRBV9 and TRBJ1-2, with D possibly being TRBD1 (6 bases). Looked up from germline, CDR1 is SGDLS and CDR2 is YYNGEE. Trimming stripped 3 bases from V and 8 bases from J, with 17 bases between. The CDR3 spans 14 residues. DNA of the CDR3: TGTGCCAGCAGCGATCACAGGGATTTTACCGGCTACACCTTC. Translation: CASSDHRDFTGYTF. Using reference TRBV9 and TRBJ1-2 for the parts outside the CDR3, the full variable domain is DSGVTQTPKHLITATGQRVTLRCSPRSGDLSVYWYQQSLDQGLQFLIQYYNGEERAKGNILERFSAQQFPDLHSELNLSSLELGDSALYFCASSDHRDFTGYTFGSGTRLTVV.

CDR3 DNA: TGTGCCAGCTCACCGGGACAGGGGGTTTTCTCTGGAAACACCATATATTTT. Its translation is CASSPGQGVFSGNTIYF. V gene TRBV18 combines with J gene TRBJ1-3, with 11 nucleotides matching TRBD1. The CDR3 runs to 17 residues. Germline CDR1 reads KGHSH; CDR2 reads LQKENI. Unmatched junction bases numbered 4, after V lost 3 bases and J lost 0 bases.

This chain joins TRBV2 and TRBJ2-1; D possibly corresponds to TRBD1 (5 bases). Looked up from germline, CDR1 is SNHLY and CDR2 is FYNNEI. The CDR3 contains 13 residues. Trimming took 6 bases from V and 2 from J, leaving 8 bases between them. The CDR3 coding sequence is TGTGCCAGCAGGCAGACAGCCTACAATGAGCAGTTCTTC. This encodes CASRQTAYNEQFF.